The text below deals with one T cell receptor (beta chain). Original methodology: Nucleated cell counts were estimated from reference gene primer amplification. Repertoires were generated with immunoSEQ multiplex PCR, while TCRdb's copy carries only in-frame clones and drops some. The V and J calls and clone size come from that table; D and trimming were worked out from the DNA. This table holds over 95,000 clones, roughly 76% found once. The sample comes from a study of blood T cell repertoires in COVID-19. In the study overall: The study drew acute and convalescent COVID-19 samples from the United States, Italy and Spain. Sources were T cells, B-cell-depleted T cells, or PBMCs; the material itself was cDNA or gDNA.

The CDR3 has 12 residues. Trimming removed 6 bases from V and 5 bases from J, with 10 bases in between. The TCR was taken from a human donor in a cohort sampled during active COVID-19. The chain links TRBV12-3 or TRBV12-4 to TRBJ2-5; D unresolved. What was sequenced was peripheral blood. Written as DNA, the CDR3 is TGTGCCAGCAGGCAGAGGCTGGAGACCCAGTACTTC. The encoded protein is CASRQRLETQYF.